The 13 T cell receptor beta chains listed next were all sequenced from one sample in a study of T cells in Graves' hyperthyroidism and ophthalmopathy (dated by TCRdb to about 2019). Receptor libraries were prepared by multiplex PCR. The sample was run on an Illumina HiSeq 2000. The TCR beta CDR3 regions were amplified from the RNA transcripts. For the first round of RT-PCR on the TCR CDR3, the HTBI primer set was used together with the Qiagen OneStep RT-PCR kit. TCRdb itself trimmed the public reads at Q25 with fastp, ran MiXCR and retained productive beta chains. Each CDR3 protein gets just one entry, which takes the most common genes and DNA from the rows behind it. This sample comprises about 270,000 distinct CDR3 sequences, 25% to 30% of them detected only once. The ten largest clones represent around 30% of the sample. The sequenced material came from blood. The receptors were gathered from a man aged 40-50 years with Graves' hyperthyroidism that later progressed to Graves' ophthalmopathy.

This clonotype showed up many times. The chain joins TRBV28 to TRBJ2-7; TRBD2 agrees at 7 bases. This CDR3 comprises 14 residues. V was pared by 7 bases and J by 2 bases, with 8 bases of the junction left unmatched. Per germline, CDR1 MDHEN and CDR2 SYDVKM. CDR3 sequence: CASIPGGNTYEQYF. The CDR3 DNA reads TGTGCCAGCATCCCCGGGGGGAATACCTACGAGCAGTACTTC. Complete variable domain (other parts from reference TRBV28 and TRBJ2-7): DVKVTQSSRYLVKRTGEKVFLECVQDMDHENMFWYRQDPGLGLRLIYFSYDVKMKEKGDIPEGYSVSREKKERFSLILESASTNQTSMYLCASIPGGNTYEQYFGPGTRLTVT.

At least ten counts were recorded for this clonotype. The junction departs from the called germline gene at one end, perhaps through a read error. The J gene is TRBJ2-7, the V gene TRBV6-2 or TRBV6-3, with 8 positions matching TRBD2. This CDR3 region has 18 residues. The germline CDR1 and CDR2 sequences are MNHEY and SVGEGT. The CDR3 DNA reads TGTGCCAGCAGTTACTCTCAGGGCGGGAGGATAAGTTCCTACGGGCAGTACTTC. This gives the protein CASSYSQGGRISSYGQYF.

This clonotype was found once. The J gene is TRBJ1-1, the V gene TRBV6-2 or TRBV6-3, with a weak D call TRBD1 (6 bases). The V end lost 5 bases, the J end lost 8 bases, and 12 bases lay between the germline ends. This CDR3 has 12 amino acids. Germline V gene sequence: CDR1 MNHEY, CDR2 SVGEGT. CDR3 region: CASSHGQFEAFF. Written as DNA, the CDR3 is TGTGCCAGCAGTCACGGACAGTTCGAAGCTTTCTTT.

The chain combines TRBV6-1 with TRBJ1-2, with D uncertain. Germline assignment: CDR1 MNHNS and CDR2 SASEGT. The CDR3 has 15 amino acids. Deletions cut 6 bases from V and 4 bases from J, with 18 bases between. The CDR3 DNA follows: TGTGCCAGCAGCATCCGTGTCGAGGAGGGCTATGGCTACACCTTC. Encoded protein: CASSIRVEEGYGYTF.

This clonotype was counted at least ten times. This chain connects TRBV29-1 to TRBJ1-5; 8 bases fit TRBD1. The J segment lost 7 bases and the V segment lost 7 bases, leaving 9 bases of the junction unmatched. From germline, CDR1 is SQVTM and CDR2 ANQGSEA. This CDR3 spans 13 amino acids. CDR3 region: CSAVQGGGQPQHF. The CDR3 coding sequence is TGCAGCGCCGTACAGGGGGGAGGCCAGCCCCAGCATTTT.

This clonotype has ten or more counts. The gene calls are TRBV30 and TRBJ1-3; D is possibly TRBD1 (5 bases). CDR1 and CDR2 from the germline V gene are GTSNPN and SVGIG (reference sequence). V was pared by 3 bases and J by 6 bases, with 9 bases between. The CDR3 runs to 12 residues. The CDR3 region has the DNA TGTGCCTGGAGCAGACAGTTAAACACCATATATTTT. This codes for CAWSRQLNTIYF.

In this sample, this clonotype turned up many times. This chain links TRBV20-1 with TRBJ2-5, with D possibly being TRBD2 (5 bases). Per germline, CDR1 DFQATT and CDR2 SNEGSKA (reference sequence). With 6 bases removed from V and 7 bases from J, the gap between germline ends came to 12 bases. The CDR3 covers 11 residues. Here the CDR3 reads CSALRSGTQYF. In DNA form, the CDR3 reads TGCAGTGCCCTCCGAAGCGGGACCCAGTACTTC.

The sample holds many counts of this clonotype. CDR3 in DNA: TGTGCCAGCAGCCAGCGCCGGGTGGTGAACACTGAAGCTTTCTTT. Translation: CASSQRRVVNTEAFF. V is TRBV7-9 and J is TRBJ1-1; D remains ambiguous. The CDR3 length is 15 residues. Per the germline V gene, CDR1 is SEHNR and CDR2 is FQNEAQ (reference sequence). Trimming took off 5 bases at V and 0 bases at J, with 13 bases between the two ends. The whole variable domain, filled in from reference TRBV7-9 and TRBJ1-1, reads DTGVSQNPRHKITKRGQNVTFRCDPISEHNRLYWYRQTLGQGPEFLTYFQNEAQLEKSRLLSDRFSAERPKGSFSTLEIQRTEQGDSAMYLCASSQRRVVNTEAFFGQGTRLTVV.

This clonotype was observed many times. The gene calls are TRBV20-1 and TRBJ2-2; D tentatively reads TRBD1 or TRBD2 (5 bases each). Trimming took off 3 bases at V and 5 bases at J, with 13 bases between the two ends. Germline V CDR1 and CDR2: DFQATT, SNEGSKA (reference sequence). The CDR3 runs 14 residues. Here the CDR3 reads CSAREAGRTGELFF. CDR3 sequence (DNA): TGCAGTGCTAGGGAGGCAGGGCGAACCGGGGAGCTGTTTTTT.

This clonotype was recorded at least ten times. In DNA, the CDR3 is TGCAGTGCTAGCTTGTCTAGGGGCCAAGAGACCCAGTACTTC. Protein: CSASLSRGQETQYF. V is TRBV20-1 and J is TRBJ2-5, with D maybe TRBD1 (5 bases). Trimming removed 3 bases at V and 1 base at J, with 12 bases between. The CDR3 contains 14 residues. CDR1 DFQATT and CDR2 SNEGSKA come from the germline V gene (reference sequence).

This clonotype was detected only a few times. The CDR3 DNA reads TGTGCCACGGGACAGGCGGGCGAGCAGTACTTC. Translating it yields CATGQAGEQYF. V usage is TRBV6-1 and J usage is TRBJ2-7; 8 bases align to TRBD1. Germline CDR1 and CDR2: MNHNS and SASEGT. V lost 10 bases and J lost 6; bases outside the gene matches: 5. The CDR3 covers 11 residues.

This clonotype was seen ten or more times. The chain has TRBV10-1 and TRBJ1-3; D gene uncertain. The ends were cut back, 5 bases at V and 0 bases at J, with 8 bases in the middle. Germline V gene data show CDR1 as WNHNN and CDR2 as SYGVQD (reference sequence). The length of the CDR3 is 14 residues. The CDR3 reads CASSPELSGNTIYF. As DNA, the CDR3 is TGCGCCAGCAGTCCGGAGCTCTCTGGAAACACCATATATTTT.

This chain connects TRBV20-1 to TRBJ2-6; D is tentatively TRBD1 or TRBD2 (6 bases each). Germline assignment: CDR1 DFQATT and CDR2 SNEGSKA (reference sequence). Trimming took 2 bases from V and 0 from J, leaving 14 bases between them. This CDR3 has 17 amino acids. The CDR3 loop is CSARKGDSRSGANVLTF. CDR3 coding DNA: TGCAGTGCTAGAAAGGGGGACTCCCGCTCTGGGGCCAACGTCCTGACTTTC.